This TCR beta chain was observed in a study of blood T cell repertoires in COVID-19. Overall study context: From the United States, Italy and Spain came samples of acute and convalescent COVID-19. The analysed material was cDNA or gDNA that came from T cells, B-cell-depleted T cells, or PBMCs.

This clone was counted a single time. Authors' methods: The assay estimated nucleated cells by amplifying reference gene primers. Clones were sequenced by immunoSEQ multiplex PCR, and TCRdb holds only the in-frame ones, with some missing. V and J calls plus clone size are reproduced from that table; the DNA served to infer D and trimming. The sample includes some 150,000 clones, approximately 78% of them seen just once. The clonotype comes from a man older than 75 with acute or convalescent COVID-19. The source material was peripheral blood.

CDR3 DNA: TGTGCCAGCAGTTGGGACATTAATCAGCCCCAGCATTTT. It codes for CASSWDINQPQHF. The chain carries TRBV27 and TRBJ1-5; D might be TRBD1 (6 bases). Germline lookup yields CDR1 MNHEY and CDR2 SMNVEV (reference sequence). The CDR3 loop spans 13 amino acids. V was trimmed by 4 bases and J by 4 bases, leaving 8 bases between them.